One and the same sample provided the 18 T cell receptor beta chains below, sequenced in a study of spatial heterogeneity in lung cancer. One entry per CDR3 protein results from TCRdb running MiXCR on the 5' RACE reads. The sample carries 9,000 or so distinct CDR3 sequences, approximately 3.5% recorded once. Time point described: blood taken at disease recurrence. TCRs were sequenced from unsorted whole RNA of tumor, nontumor lung or PBMC. Material: PBMCs, obtained at recurrence. These receptor sequences come from a female donor with early-stage non-small cell lung cancer.

At least ten counts were recorded for this clonotype. This beta chain is a stray read from a library made for alpha chains; its abundance is not meaningful. The chain carries TRBV9 and TRBJ1-2; 7 bases agree with TRBD1. The V and J ends lost 4 bases and 3 bases, in that order; junction bases with no gene match: 12. Per germline, CDR1 SGDLS and CDR2 YYNGEE. The CDR3 spans 16 residues. The CDR3 loop reads CASSSPTQGGHYGYTF. CDR3 nucleotide sequence: TGTGCCAGCAGCTCTCCGACCCAGGGGGGGCACTATGGCTACACCTTC. Variable domain in full (rest from reference TRBV9 and TRBJ1-2): DSGVTQTPKHLITATGQRVTLRCSPRSGDLSVYWYQQSLDQGLQFLIQYYNGEERAKGNILERFSAQQFPDLHSELNLSSLELGDSALYFCASSSPTQGGHYGYTFGSGTRLTVV.

In this sample, this clonotype is medium-sized (0.01 to 0.1%). Because the library targeted alpha chains, this beta chain is an off-target read whose size means little. The rearrangement links TRBV29-1 to TRBJ2-7; TRBD1 aligns across 9 bases. V dropped 6 bases and J dropped 3; count of bases not matched to a gene: 9. Germline CDR1 SQVTM, CDR2 ANQGSEA. The CDR3 runs 14 residues. The CDR3 nucleotides are TGCAGCGTCGCAGGGACAGGGAGGAACTACGAGCAGTACTTC. Its protein product is CSVAGTGRNYEQYF.

This clonotype was recorded at least ten times. The size of this beta chain means little, since it is a stray read in a library made for alpha chains. This chain connects TRBV6-6 to TRBJ2-2; TRBD1 agrees at 7 bases. The CDR3 consists of 16 residues. With V trimmed by 1 base and J by 2 bases, 4 bases remained unmatched. Germline V lookup: CDR1 MNHNY, CDR2 SVGAGI (reference sequence). The CDR3 loop is CASSYLQGSNTGELFF. The CDR3 DNA follows: TGTGCCAGCAGTTACTTACAGGGGAGCAACACCGGGGAGCTGTTTTTT.

This clonotype was found many times. A library made for alpha chains picked up this beta chain off target, so its size means little. The V gene is TRBV27, the J gene TRBJ1-6; no reliable D call. Germline V CDR1 and CDR2: MNHEY, SMNVEV (reference sequence). V was clipped by 4 bases and J by 11 bases, with 9 bases between them. The CDR3 length is 12 residues. CDR3: CASSSGGTPLHF. The CDR3 nucleotides are TGTGCCAGCAGTTCGGGCGGGACACCCCTCCACTTT.

This clonotype was recorded many times. This beta chain appears as a stray read in a library generated for alpha chains; its size is not informative. V is TRBV29-1 and J is TRBJ1-2; 12 bases match TRBD1. Germline V lookup: CDR1 SQVTM, CDR2 ANQGSEA. The CDR3 covers 16 residues. With V trimmed by 8 bases and J by 6 bases, 16 bases remained unmatched. The CDR3 DNA sequence: TGCAGCACCGAGGGACAGGGGGCTTCTAGGGGTAATGGCTACACCTTC. Translated, it gives CSTEGQGASRGNGYTF.

This clonotype was seen many times. A library made for alpha chains picked up this beta chain off target, so its size means little. J is TRBJ1-1 and V is TRBV7-9, with a tentative D call TRBD1 (6 bases). The germline V gene has CDR1 SEHNR and CDR2 FQNEAQ (reference sequence). The length of the CDR3 is 13 residues. The germline V and J ends were trimmed by 2 bases and 6 bases, with 10 bases remaining between them. CDR3 nucleotide sequence: TGTGCCAGCAGCTTAATGGCAGGGGCTGAAGCTTTCTTT. Protein product: CASSLMAGAEAFF.

This clonotype was picked up many times. Found in a library prepared for alpha chains, this beta chain is an off-target read, and its abundance has little meaning. CDR3 residues: CASSFRQGPNEQFF. The CDR3 DNA reads TGCGCCAGCAGCTTCCGACAGGGGCCCAATGAGCAGTTCTTC. The rearrangement uses TRBV4-1 and TRBJ2-1; 8 positions match TRBD1. Per the germline V gene, CDR1 is MGHRA and CDR2 is YSYEKL. CDR3 size: 14 residues. J gave up 6 bases and V 5 bases, and 6 bases lay outside the gene matches.

This clonotype was counted many times. This beta chain was picked up by a library intended for alpha chains and is off target, so its count carries little meaning. The chain joins TRBV5-1 to TRBJ1-2; D is possibly TRBD1 (6 bases). This CDR3 spans 15 amino acids. Trimming removed 0 bases at V and 4 bases at J, with 13 bases between. Per the germline V gene, CDR1 is SGHRS and CDR2 is YFSETQ. The CDR3, as DNA: TGCGCCAGCAGCTTGGCGACAGGCAAATCCTATGGCTACACCTTC. It encodes CASSLATGKSYGYTF.

This clonotype showed up many times. This beta chain came through as a stray read in a library set up for alpha chains, and its size says little. The J gene is TRBJ1-2, the V gene TRBV12-5; possibly TRBD1 for D (6 bases). Germline loops: CDR1 LGHNT, CDR2 FRNRAP. V lost 4 bases, J lost 5 bases, and 14 bases lay in between. The CDR3 loop spans 14 amino acids. The CDR3 region has the DNA TGTGCTAGTGGTTCCGACTCAGGGGATTATGGCTACACCTTC. Protein sequence: CASGSDSGDYGYTF.

Details on this clonotype: Found in a library prepared for alpha chains, this beta chain is an off-target read, and its abundance has little meaning. This rearrangement joins TRBV12-3 or TRBV12-4 to TRBJ2-2; no definite D call. Deletions cut 5 bases from V and 7 bases from J, with 14 bases between. CDR3 size: 14 residues. CDR3: CASSPNHSGGELFF. In DNA, the CDR3 is TGTGCCAGCAGTCCAAACCACTCTGGCGGGGAGCTGTTTTTT.

This clonotype was counted many times. The library was prepared for alpha chains; this beta chain is a stray read, so its frequency means little. The CDR3 nucleotides read TGTGCCAGCACCATAGGGGTAGGCGAGCAGTTCTTC. This encodes CASTIGVGEQFF. V is TRBV6-2 or TRBV6-3 and J is TRBJ2-1, with a possible D match to TRBD1 (5 bases). The CDR3 sequence is 12 residues long. Trimming left V 7 bases short and J 10 bases short, with 14 bases between. The germline V gene encodes CDR1 MNHEY and CDR2 SVGEGT.

This clonotype was recorded many times. The library was prepared for alpha chains; this beta chain is a stray read, so its frequency means little. The chain links TRBV7-3 to TRBJ2-5; 12 bases align to TRBD2. CDR1 SGHTA and CDR2 FQGTGA come from the germline V gene. The V gene end was trimmed by 5 bases and the J gene end by 4 bases; junction bases not matched to a gene: 11. The CDR3 has 17 amino acids. Here the CDR3 reads CASSPGRLAGAIETQYF. As DNA, the CDR3 is TGTGCCAGCAGCCCAGGAAGACTAGCGGGGGCCATAGAGACCCAGTACTTC.

To note about this clonotype: As an off-target read in a library built for alpha chains, this beta chain has a frequency of little significance. The V and J genes are TRBV7-6 and TRBJ2-5; D assignment may be TRBD1 or TRBD2 (5 bases each). This CDR3 is 14 amino acids long. Trimming removed 4 bases from V and 5 bases from J, with 14 bases in between. From germline, CDR1 is SGHVS and CDR2 FNYEAQ. In nucleotides, the CDR3 is TGTGCCAGCAGCTCCCCGTACGGGGCGGAGACCCAGTACTTC. Its translation: CASSSPYGAETQYF.

By share of the sample, this clonotype is medium-sized. Found in a library prepared for alpha chains, this beta chain is an off-target read, and its abundance has little meaning. This chain uses TRBV11-2 with TRBJ2-7; 7 nucleotides match TRBD1. This CDR3 comprises 13 residues. The germline V gene encodes CDR1 SGHAT and CDR2 FQNNGV. Germline trimming cut 3 bases from V and 1 base from J; bases unmatched to any gene: 0. The chain's CDR3 is CASSLGQSYEQYF. The CDR3 bases are TGTGCCAGCAGCTTGGGACAGTCCTACGAGCAGTACTTC.

This clonotype was seen at least ten times. The library was built for alpha chains, so this beta chain is an off-target read and its size means little. This sequence joins TRBV2 and TRBJ1-5, with D possibly being TRBD1 (5 bases). Germline V gives CDR1 SNHLY, CDR2 FYNNEI. The V gene lost 6 bases and the J gene lost 0 bases, with 9 bases spanning the gap. CDR3 length: 14 residues. This chain's CDR3 is CASSRQSSNQPQHF. For the CDR3, the DNA is TGTGCCAGCAGCAGACAGTCTAGCAATCAGCCCCAGCATTTT.

In this sample, this clonotype turned up many times. This beta chain is a stray sequence in a library constructed for alpha chains; its clone size is not meaningful. DNA of the CDR3: TGCGCCAGCAGCCAAGAGGCCGGGGGGGACTATGGCTACACCTTC. Amino acids: CASSQEAGGDYGYTF. The chain joins TRBV4-1 to TRBJ1-2; D possibly corresponds to TRBD1 (5 bases). Germline V gene data show CDR1 as MGHRA and CDR2 as YSYEKL. Between the trimmed V and J ends, which lost 0 bases and 3 bases, there was a span of 11 bases. This CDR3 has 15 amino acids.

This clonotype has at least ten counts. This beta chain appears as a stray read in a library generated for alpha chains; its size is not informative. This chain connects TRBV7-9 to TRBJ2-3; a weak D match, TRBD2 (5 bases). This CDR3 has 16 residues. Per germline, CDR1 SEHNR and CDR2 FQNEAQ (reference sequence). The ends were cut back, 3 bases at V and 5 bases at J, with 18 bases in the middle. This CDR3 reads CASSFRGRGIGDTQYF. For the CDR3, the DNA is TGTGCCAGCAGCTTCCGGGGAAGAGGGATAGGAGATACGCAGTATTTT.

There are many counts of this clonotype. The size of this beta chain means little, since it is a stray read in a library made for alpha chains. The rearrangement uses TRBV6-1 and TRBJ2-5; D remains ambiguous. Per germline, CDR1 MNHNS and CDR2 SASEGT. The V gene lost 3 bases and the J gene lost 1 base, with 9 bases spanning the gap. CDR3 length: 14 amino acids. The CDR3 DNA reads as TGTGCCAGCAGTGAGGCCGGCCCCCAAGAGACCCAGTACTTC. Protein: CASSEAGPQETQYF.